Shown below are 10 T cell receptor beta chains from a single sample sequenced in a study of molecular identifiers for immune sequencing clone quantification. TCRdb fed the PCR reads into MiXCR, producing one record per CDR3 protein. The sample lists approximately 54,000 distinct CDR3 sequences, about 23% occurring once. The sequenced material came from naive CD8+ T cells from blood, with Jurkat cell RNA spiked in. Subset indicated: FACS-sorted CD8+CD4-CCR7+CD45RA+ naive T cells. Receptors were obtained from a human donor in good health. Some libraries in this study had Jurkat cell RNA spiked in.

This clonotype has at least ten counts. The chain recombines TRBV28 with TRBJ1-5, with TRBD1 matching over 9 bases. Germline values: CDR1 MDHEN, CDR2 SYDVKM. The trim removed 5 bases at V and 9 bases at J, leaving 2 bases unmatched. The CDR3 is made up of 12 amino acids. CDR3 sequence reads: CASSEGQGPQHF. The CDR3 DNA reads TGTGCCAGCAGTGAGGGACAGGGGCCCCAGCATTTT.

This chain uses TRBV6-2 or TRBV6-3 with TRBJ2-3; D call uncertain. V lost 6 bases, J lost 4 bases, and 11 bases lay in between. The CDR3 spans 13 residues. Germline V gene sequence: CDR1 MNHEY, CDR2 SVGEGT. DNA for the CDR3: TGTGCCAGCAGACCTACTGGCGCAGATACGCAGTATTTT. Its protein is CASRPTGADTQYF.

Of note for this clonotype: One end of the junction fails to match germline, which may point to a read error. J is TRBJ2-7 and V is TRBV7-9; TRBD2 aligns across 7 bases. This CDR3 is built from 14 residues. Germline V CDR1 and CDR2: SEHNR, FQNEAQ (reference sequence). CDR3 loop: CASSLVGGSCEQYF. The CDR3 DNA is TGTGCCAGCAGCTTAGTCGGGGGGTCCTGCGAGCAGTACTTC.

Comments on this clonotype: This may come from a read error, since a much larger clone is one base off. The genes are TRBV12-3 or TRBV12-4 and TRBJ1-2; unclear D gene. Trimming removed 5 bases from V and 8 bases from J, with 12 bases in between. The CDR3 has 12 amino acids. The CDR3 coding sequence is TGTGCCAGCAGTGGTTCCTCACCCGGCTACACCTTC. Protein sequence: CASSGSSPGYTF.

A note on this clonotype: A much bigger clone sits one base away, suggesting this may be a read error. The chain has TRBV27 and TRBJ1-1, with TRBD1 as a possible D gene (6 bases). Germline CDR1 and CDR2: MNHEY and SMNVEV (reference sequence). V lost 5 bases to trimming and J lost 5 bases, with 9 bases between them. This CDR3 has 12 amino acids. DNA of the CDR3: TGTGCCAGCAGTCAACAGGGAACTGAAGCTTTCTTT. Protein product: CASSQQGTEAFF.

This clonotype was counted at least ten times. The CDR3 sequence is CASSLRYEQYF. DNA of the CDR3: TGTGCCAGCAGCTTAAGATACGAGCAGTACTTC. The chain has TRBV7-9 and TRBJ2-7; D gene uncertain. The germline V and J ends were trimmed by 2 bases and 4 bases, with 3 bases remaining between them. This CDR3 contains 11 residues. Germline CDR1 is SEHNR and CDR2 is FQNEAQ (reference sequence).

This clonotype occurred many times. This sequence joins TRBV7-9 and TRBJ2-7; 11 nucleotides match TRBD2. Per germline, CDR1 SEHNR and CDR2 FQNEAQ (reference sequence). V lost 3 bases to trimming and J lost 0 bases; unmatched junction nucleotides: 4. The CDR3 sequence is 16 residues long. The CDR3 reads CASSLAGTSGSYEQYF. The CDR3 DNA is TGTGCCAGCAGCTTGGCCGGGACTAGCGGCTCCTACGAGCAGTACTTC. Together with reference TRBV7-9 and TRBJ2-7, the CDR3 gives the full variable domain: DTGVSQNPRHKITKRGQNVTFRCDPISEHNRLYWYRQTLGQGPEFLTYFQNEAQLEKSRLLSDRFSAERPKGSFSTLEIQRTEQGDSAMYLCASSLAGTSGSYEQYFGPGTRLTVT.

The table lists this clonotype with many counts. The chain employs TRBV6-2 or TRBV6-3 and TRBJ1-5; D call uncertain. The ends were cut back, 6 bases at V and 3 bases at J, with 12 bases in the middle. Germline V gene data show CDR1 as MNHEY and CDR2 as SVGEGT. The CDR3 is made up of 14 amino acids. The CDR3 reads CASRERWNNQPQHF. The CDR3 bases are TGTGCCAGCAGGGAGAGATGGAACAATCAGCCCCAGCATTTT.

This clonotype turned up a few times. Just one base apart from a much larger clone, this may be a read error. The genes are TRBV9 and TRBJ2-3; D ambiguous. V was trimmed by 0 bases and J by 1 base, leaving 9 bases between them. The length of the CDR3 is 15 residues. Germline V gene data show CDR1 as SGDLS and CDR2 as YYNGEE. CDR3: CASSVGGPGTDTQYF. The CDR3 DNA sequence: TGTGCCAGCAGCGTAGGTGGTCCGGGCACAGATACGCAGTATTTT.

The sample holds many counts of this clonotype. This chain joins TRBV7-6 and TRBJ2-7, with 8 nucleotides matching TRBD2. Germline CDR1 reads SGHVS; CDR2 reads FNYEAQ. This CDR3 contains 15 residues. V lost 5 bases, J lost 5 bases, and 11 bases stayed unmatched. The CDR3 nucleotides read TGTGCCAGCAGCCCCCGGATAGCGGGGTATCACGAGCAGTACTTC. It translates to CASSPRIAGYHEQYF. Drawing the rest from reference TRBV7-6 and TRBJ2-7, the complete variable domain is GAGVSQSPRYKVTKRGQDVALRCDPISGHVSLYWYRQALGQGPEFLTYFNYEAQQDKSGLPNDRFSAERPEGSISTLTIQRTEQRDSAMYRCASSPRIAGYHEQYFGPGTRLTVT.